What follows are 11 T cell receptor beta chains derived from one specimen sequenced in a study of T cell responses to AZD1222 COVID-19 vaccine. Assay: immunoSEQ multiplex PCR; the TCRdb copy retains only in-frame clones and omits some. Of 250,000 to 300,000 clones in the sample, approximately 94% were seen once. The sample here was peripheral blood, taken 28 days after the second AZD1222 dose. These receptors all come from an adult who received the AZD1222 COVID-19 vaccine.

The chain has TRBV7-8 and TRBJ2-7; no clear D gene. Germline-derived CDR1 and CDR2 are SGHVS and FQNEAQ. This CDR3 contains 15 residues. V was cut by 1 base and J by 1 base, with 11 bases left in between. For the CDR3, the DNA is TGTGCCAGCAGCTTAGGGGTGGCCCCATCCTACGAGCAGTACTTC. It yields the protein CASSLGVAPSYEQYF.

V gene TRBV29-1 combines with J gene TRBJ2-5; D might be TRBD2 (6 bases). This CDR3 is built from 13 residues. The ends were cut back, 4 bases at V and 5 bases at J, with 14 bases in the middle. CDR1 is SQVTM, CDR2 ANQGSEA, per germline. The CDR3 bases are TGCAGCGTTGGTACCGGGACTCGGGAGACCCAGTACTTC. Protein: CSVGTGTRETQYF.

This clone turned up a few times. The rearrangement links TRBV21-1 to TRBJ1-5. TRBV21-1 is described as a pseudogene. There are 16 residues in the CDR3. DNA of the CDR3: TGTGCCAGCAGCAAAGCCCGTCAAAGTGGCAATCAGCCCCAGCATTTT. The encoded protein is CASSKARQSGNQPQHF.

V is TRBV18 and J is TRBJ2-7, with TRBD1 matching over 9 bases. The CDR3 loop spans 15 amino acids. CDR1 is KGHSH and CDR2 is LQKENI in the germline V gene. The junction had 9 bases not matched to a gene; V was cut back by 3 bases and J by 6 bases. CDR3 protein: CASSPAGTGSSEQYF. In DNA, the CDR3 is TGTGCCAGCTCACCTGCCGGGACAGGGTCAAGCGAGCAGTACTTC.

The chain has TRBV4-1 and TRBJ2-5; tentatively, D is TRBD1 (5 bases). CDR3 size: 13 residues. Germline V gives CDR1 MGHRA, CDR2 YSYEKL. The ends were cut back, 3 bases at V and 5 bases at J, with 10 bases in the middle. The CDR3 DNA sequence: TGCGCCAGCAGCCACAGGGATCGGGAGACCCAGTACTTC. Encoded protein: CASSHRDRETQYF.

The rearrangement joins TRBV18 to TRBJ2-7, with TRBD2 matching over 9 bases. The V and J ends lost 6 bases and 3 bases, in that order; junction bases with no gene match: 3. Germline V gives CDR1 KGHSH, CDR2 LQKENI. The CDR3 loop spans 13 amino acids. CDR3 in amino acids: CASSPSGVYEQYF. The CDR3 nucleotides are TGTGCCAGCTCCCCTAGCGGGGTCTACGAGCAGTACTTC.

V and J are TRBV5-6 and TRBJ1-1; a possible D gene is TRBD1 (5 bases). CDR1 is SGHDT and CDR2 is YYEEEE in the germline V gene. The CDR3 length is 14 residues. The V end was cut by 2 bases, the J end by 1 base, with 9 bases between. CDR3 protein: CASSFDRENTEAFF. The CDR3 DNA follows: TGTGCCAGCAGCTTTGACAGAGAGAACACTGAAGCTTTCTTT.

The CDR3 nucleotides are TGTGCCATCAGAGGGGACCCACTCAATGAGCAGTTCTTC. This encodes CAIRGDPLNEQFF. V usage is TRBV10-3 and J usage is TRBJ2-1, with D possibly being TRBD1 or TRBD2 (5 bases each). CDR3 length: 13 residues. Germline values: CDR1 ENHRY, CDR2 SYGVKD. Trimming pared 6 bases from V and 6 bases from J, leaving 12 bases between.

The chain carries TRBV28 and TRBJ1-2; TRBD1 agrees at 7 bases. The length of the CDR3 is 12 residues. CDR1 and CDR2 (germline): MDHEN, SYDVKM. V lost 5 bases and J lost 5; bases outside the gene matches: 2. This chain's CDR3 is CASSQTGYGYTF. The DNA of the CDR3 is TGTGCCAGCAGTCAGACAGGGTATGGCTACACCTTC.

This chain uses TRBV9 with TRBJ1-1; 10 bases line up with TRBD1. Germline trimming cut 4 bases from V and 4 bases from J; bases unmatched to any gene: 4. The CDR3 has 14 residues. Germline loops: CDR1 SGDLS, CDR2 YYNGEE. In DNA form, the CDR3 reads TGTGCCAGCAGCCCTCGGACAGGGGGCACTGAAGCTTTCTTT. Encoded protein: CASSPRTGGTEAFF.

CDR3 sequence reads: CASSRSSSYNEQFF. In DNA form, the CDR3 reads TGTGCCAGCAGCCGGTCTAGCTCCTACAATGAGCAGTTCTTC. The chain links TRBV3-1 (or the pseudogene TRBV3-2) to TRBJ2-1; D gene unclear. CDR1 and CDR2 from the germline V gene are LGHDT and YNNKEL (reference sequence). Trimming cost V 4 bases and J 0 bases, with 7 bases left between them. The CDR3 length is 14 residues.